Presented here are 8 T cell receptor beta chains from one specimen sequenced in a study of T cells of healthy individuals (dated by TCRdb to the late 2010s). The library was generated by 5' RACE. The sequencing machine was an Illumina MiSeq. Starting from the raw public reads, TCRdb applied fastp trimming at Q25, assembled clones with MiXCR and retained in-frame beta chains. CDR3 protein duplicates are merged, each entry listing the most common genes and DNA. For this sample the table gives fewer than 90,000 distinct CDR3 sequences, of which approximately 4.8% were detected only once. The ten most abundant clones make up 6.5% to 8% of the sample. These receptors originate from a female donor in good health.

In its sample, this clonotype was seen many times. V and J are TRBV15 and TRBJ2-7; D call uncertain. Germline CDR1 and CDR2: LNHNV and YYDKDF (reference sequence). This CDR3 has 15 residues. Trimming pared 6 bases from V and 11 bases from J, leaving 26 bases between. CDR3 bases: TGTGCCACCAGGTCGGCGGCTAAAGAAGATAATAGGGAGTACTTC. It specifies CATRSAAKEDNREYF.

This clonotype was recorded many times. The chain has TRBV5-1 and TRBJ2-3, with D perhaps TRBD2 (5 bases). CDR1 is SGHRS and CDR2 is YFSETQ in the germline V gene. This CDR3 is 13 amino acids long. V was shortened by 5 bases and J by 5 bases, with 12 bases between the two germline ends. The CDR3 nucleotides read TGCGCCAGCAGGTATGGAGGCGTAGATACGCAGTATTTT. Encoded protein: CASRYGGVDTQYF.

The V and J genes are TRBV28 and TRBJ2-1, with 7 bases that match TRBD2. Germline values: CDR1 MDHEN, CDR2 SYDVKM. The V gene end was trimmed by 10 bases and the J gene end by 8 bases; junction bases not matched to a gene: 14. There are 14 residues in the CDR3. The CDR3 DNA is TGTGCCACAACCTTCGGGGGGAGGTGGGATGAGCAGTTCTTC. Amino acids: CATTFGGRWDEQFF.

This clonotype was seen at least ten times. The chain employs TRBV28 and TRBJ2-7, with TRBD2 identical over 7 bases. Germline CDR1 is MDHEN and CDR2 is SYDVKM. This CDR3 spans 15 amino acids. V was clipped by 2 bases and J by 0 bases; unmatched bases: 4. CDR3: CASSLGGGTSYEQYF. CDR3 bases: TGTGCCAGCAGTTTAGGGGGGGGTACCTCCTACGAGCAGTACTTC. Supplemented by reference TRBV28 and TRBJ2-7, the full variable domain reads DVKVTQSSRYLVKRTGEKVFLECVQDMDHENMFWYRQDPGLGLRLIYFSYDVKMKEKGDIPEGYSVSREKKERFSLILESASTNQTSMYLCASSLGGGTSYEQYFGPGTRLTVT.

This clonotype was seen many times. The rearrangement joins TRBV5-6 to TRBJ1-4; the match to TRBD1 covers 8 bases. The CDR3 runs to 16 residues. In germline, CDR1 is SGHDT, CDR2 YYEEEE. V dropped 4 bases and J dropped 7; count of bases not matched to a gene: 12. CDR3 loop: CASSRGPGQGAEKLFF. The DNA of the CDR3 is TGTGCCAGCAGCCGAGGACCTGGACAGGGCGCTGAAAAACTGTTTTTT.

This clonotype showed up many times. This chain links TRBV7-2 with TRBJ2-7; D ambiguous. Germline V gives CDR1 SGHTA, CDR2 FQGNSA. V was pared by 3 bases and J by 0 bases, with 15 bases between. The length of the CDR3 is 16 residues. The CDR3 loop is CASSFPPSQSSYEQYF. DNA of the CDR3: TGTGCCAGCAGCTTCCCGCCGAGTCAGAGCTCCTACGAGCAGTACTTC.

The genes are TRBV12-3 or TRBV12-4 and TRBJ1-2, with 7 bases matching TRBD1. J lost 4 bases, V lost 6 bases, and 5 bases had no gene match. CDR3 size: 13 residues. The CDR3 DNA follows: TGTGCCAGCAGCCCGACAGGGCCCTATGGCTACACCTTC. Its protein is CASSPTGPYGYTF.

This clonotype was observed a handful of times. The V call is TRBV19, the J call TRBJ1-2; D call uncertain. The CDR3 length is 15 residues. Germline V gives CDR1 LNHDA, CDR2 SQIVND (reference sequence). Trimming shortened V by 4 bases and J by 2 bases, and 14 bases separated the two germline ends. CDR3: CASSSRDRRNYGYTF. DNA for the CDR3: TGTGCCAGTAGTAGCCGTGACCGGAGGAACTATGGCTACACCTTC.